Listed below are T cell receptor beta chains from one sample, sequenced in a study of blood T cell repertoires in COVID-19. Sequencing was performed with immunoSEQ multiplex PCR; in TCRdb, only in-frame clones are kept and a portion is missing. The repertoire holds some 150,000 clones, with under 90% as singletons. The sample was peripheral blood. These receptors were taken from an older woman with active or convalescent COVID-19. CDR3s include the opening cysteine and the closing phenylalanine or tryptophan. The D gene is left open where the match is weak. Size tells how often a clone was seen (once, few, many) or the class of an expanded clone, and some rows leave it out.

TRBJ1-1 . . TRBV30 CAWTTREAEAFF TGTGCCTGGACTACTCGGGAGGCTGAAGCTTTCTTT
TRBJ1-1 TRBD1 . TRBV9 CASSAKNPGQGNTEAFF TGTGCCAGCAGCGCCAAAAATCCGGGACAGGGTAACACTGAAGCTTTCTTT
TRBJ2-1 TRBD2 once TRBV2 CASSFLSGSSYNEQFF TGTGCCAGCAGCTTTTTGAGCGGGAGCTCCTACAATGAGCAGTTCTTC
TRBJ1-1 TRBD1 once TRBV7-8 CASSLQGVAEAFF TGTGCCAGCAGCTTACAGGGGGTAGCTGAAGCTTTCTTT
TRBJ1-6 . once TRBV3-1/TRBV3-2 CASSQEASGNSPLHF TGTGCCAGCAGCCAAGAAGCGAGCGGGAATTCACCCCTCCACTTT
TRBJ1-2 . once TRBV6-6 CASSPGTFAGYTF TGTGCCAGCAGTCCCGGGACTTTTGCTGGCTACACCTTC
TRBJ2-1 TRBD2 . TRBV30 CAGDRLAGVHEQFF TGTGCCGGGGATCGACTAGCGGGAGTCCATGAGCAGTTCTTC
TRBJ1-1 . . TRBV19 CASSPSVTGNTEAFF TGTGCCAGTAGTCCCTCCGTAACAGGGAACACTGAAGCTTTCTTT
TRBJ2-1 . . TRBV5-1 CASSLAPGLGNEQFF TGCGCCAGCAGCTTGGCGCCAGGCTTGGGCAATGAGCAGTTCTTC
TRBJ1-1 . . TRBV5-1 CASSPEAGTEAFF TGCGCCAGCAGTCCGGAGGCGGGCACTGAAGCTTTCTTT
TRBJ1-5 TRBD1 . TRBV28 CASRTGDQPQHF TGTGCCAGCAGGACAGGGGATCAGCCCCAGCATTTT
TRBJ1-1 TRBD1 . TRBV19 CASKVYTGGASPEAFF TGTGCCAGTAAGGTCTACACAGGGGGCGCATCCCCTGAAGCTTTCTTT
TRBJ2-3 TRBD2 . TRBV29-1 CSVEPRLALRTDTQYF TGCAGCGTTGAACCCCGACTAGCCCTGCGCACAGATACGCAGTATTTT
TRBJ2-7 TRBD2 few TRBV6-2/TRBV6-3 CASSYSISGLAYYEQYF TGTGCCAGCAGTTACTCGATTTCAGGACTAGCGTACTACGAGCAGTACTTC
TRBJ1-2 TRBD1 few TRBV7-8 CASSLDRVHGYTF TGTGCCAGCAGCTTGGACAGGGTTCATGGCTACACCTTC
TRBJ2-7 TRBD2 . TRBV9 CASSVAGGPYEQYF TGTGCCAGCAGCGTAGCGGGAGGGCCGTACGAGCAGTACTTC